This T cell receptor (beta chain) was observed in a study of vaccination and CD4 T cells after COVID-19 (dated 2022 in TCRdb). As for the study more broadly: SARS-CoV-2 positivity had been established in the convalescent patients by nasal swab PCR, and mild disease was recorded in about 9 of these patients and severe disease in one. Six males and four females were included in the convalescent cohort, with two Hispanic individuals, seven Caucasians, two Asians and one multiracial person represented. Two doses of either the Pfizer-BioNTech BNT162b2 vaccine (n=8) or the Moderna mRNA-1273 vaccine (n=2) were administered to participants. Post-COVID blood samples from convalescent patients were collected a median of about 110 days after diagnosis, with a range of 35 to 161 days. Post-vaccine blood samples were obtained a median of about 77 days after the second vaccine dose, with a range of roughly 14 to 241 days. Overlapping spike peptide pools from SARS-CoV-2 and from the common cold coronaviruses HCoV-NL63, HCoV-OC43 and HCoV-229E were used as culture stimuli. Control cultures received a CEFX viral epitope pool as the positive control, an HIV-1 Nef peptide pool as the negative control, or no peptide. The spike-specific CD4+ TCR repertoire was compared before and after mRNA vaccination in approximately 9 COVID-19 convalescent patients and a handful of infection-naive healthy vaccine recipients.

The treatment or condition label for this specimen denotes: roughly 11-day PBMC culture with coronavirus spike peptide pools or control peptides (ViraFEST assay). The ViraFEST assay, used in the study, expanded antigen-specific T cells with peptide pools and then identified the expanded clonotypes through TCR sequencing. The positive SARS-CoV-2 PCR tests of the convalescent patients were dated from March to December 2020, before the Alpha, Beta and Delta variants emerged in the United States. Each well held millions of PBMCs cultured with roughly 10 ug/ml peptide pools in IMDM containing roughly 5% human AB serum and approximately 10 IU/ml IL-2. On days 3 and 7, half of the culture medium was replaced with fresh IL-2-containing medium. Once the cells had been in culture for about 10 days, the EasySep CD4+ T cell isolation kit was used to isolate CD4+ T cells by negative selection. Ficoll-Paque Plus gradient centrifugation was used to isolate PBMCs from whole blood, and the isolated PBMCs were then either used fresh or cryopreserved at -140C. Triplicate wells were generally used for each culture condition.

Receptor libraries were prepared by PCR. TCR sequencing of DNA from cultured CD4+ T cells used the Oncomine TCR Beta short-read assay at the Johns Hopkins FTIC core. Genomic DNA was extracted from the cultured CD4+ T cells with the QIAamp micro DNA kit. Oncomine TCR Beta libraries made from cultured CD4+ T cells were pooled using unique dual indexes and sequenced on an Illumina iSeq 100. In the source study's methods: Non-productive sequences were removed, and CDR3s not starting with C, not ending with F or W, or shorter than 7 amino acids were discarded. Antigen-specific clonotypes were identified with the MANAFEST web application by comparing peptide-stimulated wells with reference and other culture wells. An FDR below 0.05, an odds ratio above 5, and a productive frequency above 0.1% in at least two of three replicate wells were required for clones to be considered positive. Cross-reactive clonotypes were defined as significantly expanded in both SARS-CoV-2 spike wells and at least one common cold coronavirus spike condition. CDR3 homology was assessed with Levenshtein distances (stringdist) and unrooted phylogenetic trees (ape) in R version 3.6.1. TCRdb reran the public reads through fastp at Q25 and MiXCR, keeping productive beta chains. All rows with the same CDR3 protein become a single entry with the most common DNA and genes. These V and J calls are TCRdb output, not the study's own analysis. The table for this sample lists 8,000 to 9,500 distinct CDR3 sequences; 55% to 70% of them were counted only once. Clones ranked in the top ten supply around 16% of the sample.

Beyond this particular receptor, the publication reports: Relatively few convalescent patients were included in the study, and early timepoints after natural infection were not analyzed. Among convalescent patients, a median around 86% of the SARS-CoV-2-reactive clones seen after vaccination appeared only after vaccination, which suggests priming specific to the vaccine. Nearly all vaccine-specific clones in convalescent patients (304 of 307) were mono-reactive for SARS-CoV-2 spike rather than cross-reactive with common cold coronaviruses. An increase in the median number of SARS-CoV-2-reactive clonotypes from 21 after infection to 38 after vaccination was observed, but the change was not found to be significant.

CDR1 and CDR2 are drawn from the germline V gene: MNHEY, SVGEGT. The CDR3 spans 15 residues, from the cysteine through the phenylalanine. Left in the record is the CDR3 DNA by itself, 45 bases read in frame from the first base. V is clipped by 6 bases and J by 0 bases, and the sequence between their germline boundaries is 14 bases long. By share, this clonotype ranks as hyperexpanded (1% or more). Its recognized antigen is unknown. The sample holds no much larger clone one base away, and base qualities are not on file. Here the sequenced sample was cultured CD4+ T cells from blood, taken after SARS-CoV-2 vaccination. The sequence joins TRBV6-2 or TRBV6-3 to TRBJ1-2; no D segment can be confidently identified. The TCR sequence derives from a human donor with COVID-19. The nucleotides read TGTGCCAGCAGCTCCCCGAGGACTACTAACTATGGCTACACCTTC. This codes for CASSSPRTTNYGYTF.